This entry features one T cell receptor beta chain sequence. As it was prepared, the TCRbeta library received unique molecular identifiers. TCRdb passed the PCR reads through MiXCR, listing each CDR3 protein once. This table holds fewer than 750,000 distinct CDR3 sequences, 23% found once. The entry originates in a study of T-cell reconstitution after alpha-beta-depleted transplantation in children. In germline, CDR1 is MGHRA, CDR2 YSYEKL. V lost 0 bases and J lost 4, with 11 bases in between. The CDR3 runs 15 residues. This TCR was recovered from a boy under two years old who had a stem cell transplant for acute myeloid leukemia, so the T cells may come from the graft donor. The gene calls are TRBV4-1 and TRBJ2-3; D is possibly TRBD1 (5 bases). This specimen was PBMCs, mostly from graft donor cells, taken 360 days after TCRalphabeta/CD19-depleted stem cell transplant. This CDR3 is CASSQEGVPADTQYF. CDR3 bases: TGCGCCAGCAGCCAAGAAGGGGTTCCCGCAGATACGCAGTATTTT.